This T cell receptor (beta chain) was recorded in a study of blood T cell repertoires in COVID-19. On the study more broadly: Samples taken during acute and convalescent COVID-19 were collected in the United States, Italy and Spain. Nucleic acid was either cDNA or gDNA, and it came from T cells, B-cell-depleted T cells, or PBMCs.

After removal of 5 bases from V and 1 base from J, the junction contained 8 bases not matched to a gene. Germline V CDR1 and CDR2: MGHRA, YSYEKL. This CDR3 contains 16 residues. Original processing methods: Amplification of reference gene primers provided the estimated nucleated cell counts. Here immunoSEQ multiplex PCR was the method, and the copy in TCRdb shows in-frame clones only, minus some. The V and J calls and the clone size are those of that table, but D and trimming were determined from the DNA. The sample includes 190,000 or so clones, about 87% of them seen just once. This clonotype originated in a man between 35 and 55 years old with active or convalescent COVID-19. The specimen was peripheral blood. The chain uses TRBV4-1 and TRBJ1-5, with TRBD1 matching 7 bases. The CDR3 sequence: CASSLSGGWSNQPQHF. The CDR3 bases are TGCGCCAGCAGCTTGTCAGGGGGATGGAGCAATCAGCCCCAGCATTTT.